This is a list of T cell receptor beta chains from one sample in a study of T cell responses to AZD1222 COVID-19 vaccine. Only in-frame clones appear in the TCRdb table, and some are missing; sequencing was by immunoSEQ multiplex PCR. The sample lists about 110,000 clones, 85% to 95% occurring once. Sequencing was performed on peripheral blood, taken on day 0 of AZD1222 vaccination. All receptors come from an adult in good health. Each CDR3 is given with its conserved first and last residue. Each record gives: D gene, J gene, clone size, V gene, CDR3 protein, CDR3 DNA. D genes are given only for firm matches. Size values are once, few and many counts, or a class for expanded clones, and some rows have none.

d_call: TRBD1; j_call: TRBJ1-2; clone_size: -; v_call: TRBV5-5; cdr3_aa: CASSLVQGGNYGYTF; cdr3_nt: TGTGCCAGCAGCTTAGTACAGGGGGGAAACTATGGCTACACCTTC
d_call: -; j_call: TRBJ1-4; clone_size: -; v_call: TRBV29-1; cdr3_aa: CSIKQRKNEKLFF; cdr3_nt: TGCAGCATAAAACAGAGGAAGAATGAAAAACTGTTTTTT
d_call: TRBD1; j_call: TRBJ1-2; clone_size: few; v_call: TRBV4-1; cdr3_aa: CASLPFPKTGLDYGYTF; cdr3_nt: TGCGCCAGCCTACCTTTTCCCAAGACAGGGCTCGACTATGGCTACACCTTC
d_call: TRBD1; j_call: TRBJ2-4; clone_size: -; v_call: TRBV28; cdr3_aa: CATQTGGKNIQYF; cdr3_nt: TGTGCCACCCAGACAGGGGGGAAAAACATTCAGTACTTC
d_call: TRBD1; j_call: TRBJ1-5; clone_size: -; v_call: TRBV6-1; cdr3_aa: CASSKTTGINQPQHF; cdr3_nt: TGTGCCAGCAGTAAGACGACAGGGATAAATCAGCCCCAGCATTTT
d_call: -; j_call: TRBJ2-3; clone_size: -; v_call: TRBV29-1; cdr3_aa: CSGLKMEVTDTQYF; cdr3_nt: TGCAGCGGACTAAAGATGGAGGTCACAGATACGCAGTATTTT
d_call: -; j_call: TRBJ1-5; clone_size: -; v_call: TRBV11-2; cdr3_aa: CASSPSQLGDRNQPQHF; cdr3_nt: TGTGCCAGCAGCCCGTCCCAACTGGGGGATCGCAATCAGCCCCAGCATTTT
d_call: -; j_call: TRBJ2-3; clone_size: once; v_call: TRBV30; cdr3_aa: CAWSVPPGHRVYF; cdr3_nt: TGTGCCTGGAGTGTACCTCCCGGCCACAGAGTATATTTT
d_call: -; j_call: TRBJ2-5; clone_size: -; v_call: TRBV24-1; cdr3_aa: CATSGGVHRRETQYF; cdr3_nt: TGTGCCACCAGTGGAGGGGTCCATCGACGGGAGACCCAGTACTTC
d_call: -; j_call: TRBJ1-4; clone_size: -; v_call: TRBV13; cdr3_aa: CASSLVNRATNEKLFF; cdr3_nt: TGTGCCAGCAGCTTAGTAAACAGGGCAACTAATGAAAAACTGTTTTTT
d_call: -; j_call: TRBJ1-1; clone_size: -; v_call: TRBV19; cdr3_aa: CATSRGGTEAFF; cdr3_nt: TGTGCCACCTCGAGGGGGGGCACTGAAGCTTTCTTT
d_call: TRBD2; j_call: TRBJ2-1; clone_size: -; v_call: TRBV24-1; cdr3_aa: CATSDQRGNRLYEQFF; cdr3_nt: TGTGCCACCAGTGACCAGCGGGGAAACCGTCTTTATGAGCAGTTCTTC
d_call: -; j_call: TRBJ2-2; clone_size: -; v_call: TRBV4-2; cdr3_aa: CASNRDYARGGELFF; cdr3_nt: TGTGCCAGCAATAGGGACTACGCCAGGGGCGGGGAGCTGTTTTTT
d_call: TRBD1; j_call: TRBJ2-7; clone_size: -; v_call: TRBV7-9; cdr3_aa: CASSSDRGQYEQYF; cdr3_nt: TGTGCCAGCAGCTCGGACAGGGGGCAATACGAGCAGTACTTC
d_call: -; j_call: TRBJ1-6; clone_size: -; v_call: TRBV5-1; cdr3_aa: CASSLYSQGNNSPLHF; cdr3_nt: TGCGCCAGCAGCTTGTATAGTCAGGGGAATAATTCACCCCTCCACTTT
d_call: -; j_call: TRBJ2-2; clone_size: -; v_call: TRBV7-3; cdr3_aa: CASSLLGDDGELFF; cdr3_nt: TGTGCCAGCAGCTTACTCGGAGACGACGGGGAGCTGTTTTTT
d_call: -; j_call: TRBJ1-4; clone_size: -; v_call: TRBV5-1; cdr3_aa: CASSLTDATNEKLFF; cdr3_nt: TGCGCCAGCAGCTTGACAGACGCAACTAATGAAAAACTGTTTTTT
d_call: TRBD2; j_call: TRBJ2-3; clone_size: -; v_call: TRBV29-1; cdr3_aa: CSVEILTSGFTDTQYF; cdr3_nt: TGCAGCGTTGAAATCTTGACTAGCGGATTCACAGATACGCAGTATTTT
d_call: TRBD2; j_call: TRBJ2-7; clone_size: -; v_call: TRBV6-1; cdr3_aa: CASSEVPGGYEQYF; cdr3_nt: TGTGCCAGCAGTGAGGTCCCGGGGGGCTACGAGCAGTACTTC
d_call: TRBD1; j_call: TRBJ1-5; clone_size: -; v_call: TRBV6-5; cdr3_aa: CASRVTGPNQPQHF; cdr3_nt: TGTGCCAGCAGGGTGACAGGGCCGAATCAGCCCCAGCATTTT
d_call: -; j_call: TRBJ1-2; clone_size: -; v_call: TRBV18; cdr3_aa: CASSPKEGNGYTF; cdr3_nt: TGTGCCAGCTCACCAAAGGAGGGAAATGGCTACACCTTC
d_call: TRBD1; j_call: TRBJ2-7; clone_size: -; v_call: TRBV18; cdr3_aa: CASSPRGQYEQYF; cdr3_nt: TGTGCCAGCTCACCAAGGGGACAGTACGAGCAGTACTTC
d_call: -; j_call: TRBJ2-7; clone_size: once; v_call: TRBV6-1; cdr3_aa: CASSEESGTKQYF; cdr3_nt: TGTGCCAGCAGCGAAGAATCAGGGACAAAACAGTACTTC
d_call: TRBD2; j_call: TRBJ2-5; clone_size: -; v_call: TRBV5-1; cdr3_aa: CASSLGSGVETQYF; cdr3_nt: TGCGCCAGCAGCTTGGGAAGCGGGGTGGAGACCCAGTACTTC
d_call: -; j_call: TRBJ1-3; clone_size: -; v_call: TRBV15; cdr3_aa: CATSRDRTYSGNTIYF; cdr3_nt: TGTGCCACCAGCAGAGATCGTACATACTCTGGAAACACCATATATTTT
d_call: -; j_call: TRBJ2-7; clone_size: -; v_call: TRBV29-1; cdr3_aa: CSVGQISYEQYF; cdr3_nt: TGCAGCGTTGGACAGATCTCCTACGAGCAGTACTTC
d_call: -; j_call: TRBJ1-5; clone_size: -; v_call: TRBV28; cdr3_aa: CASSYWTDLSNQPQHF; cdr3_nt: TGTGCCAGCAGTTATTGGACAGACCTCAGCAATCAGCCCCAGCATTTT
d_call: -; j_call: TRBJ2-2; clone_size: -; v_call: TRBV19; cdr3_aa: CASSIEGLARELFF; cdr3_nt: TGTGCCAGTAGTATAGAGGGACTTGCCAGGGAGCTGTTTTTT
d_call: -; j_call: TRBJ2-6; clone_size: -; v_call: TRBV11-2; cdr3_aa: CASNKLVGGRGANVLTF; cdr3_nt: TGTGCCAGCAACAAATTAGTAGGAGGGAGGGGGGCCAACGTCCTGACTTTC
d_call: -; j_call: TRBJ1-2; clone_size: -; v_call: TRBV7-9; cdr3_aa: CASRRRGERGYTF; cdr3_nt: TGTGCCAGCAGGAGGAGGGGGGAACGCGGCTACACCTTC
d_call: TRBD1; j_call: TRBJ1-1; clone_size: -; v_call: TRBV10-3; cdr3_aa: CAISESTGGGTEAFF; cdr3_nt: TGTGCCATCAGTGAGAGTACAGGGGGAGGCACTGAAGCTTTCTTT
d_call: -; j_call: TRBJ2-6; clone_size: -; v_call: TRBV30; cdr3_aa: CAWSEGSGANVLTF; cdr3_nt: TGTGCCTGGAGTGAAGGCTCTGGGGCCAACGTCCTGACTTTC
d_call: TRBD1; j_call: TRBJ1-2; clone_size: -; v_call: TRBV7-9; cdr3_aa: CASSPRGTGAYYGYTF; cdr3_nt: TGTGCCAGCAGCCCGAGGGGGACAGGGGCGTACTATGGCTACACCTTC
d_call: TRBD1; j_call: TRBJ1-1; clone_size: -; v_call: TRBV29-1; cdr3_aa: CSAEDRGRMNTEAFF; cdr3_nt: TGCAGCGCAGAAGACAGGGGAAGGATGAACACTGAAGCTTTCTTT
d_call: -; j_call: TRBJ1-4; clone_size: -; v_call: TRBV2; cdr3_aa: CASRQGRNEKLFF; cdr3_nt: TGTGCCAGCAGGCAGGGGCGTAATGAAAAACTGTTTTTT
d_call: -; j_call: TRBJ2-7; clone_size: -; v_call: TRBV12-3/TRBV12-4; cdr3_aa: CASSSAYEQYF; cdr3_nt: TGTGCCAGCAGTTCCGCCTACGAGCAGTACTTC
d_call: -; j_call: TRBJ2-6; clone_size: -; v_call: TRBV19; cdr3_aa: CASSINDLSPGANVLTF; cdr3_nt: TGTGCCAGTAGTATTAACGATTTAAGTCCAGGGGCCAACGTCCTGACTTTC
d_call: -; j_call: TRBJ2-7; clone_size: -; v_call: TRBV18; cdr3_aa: CASSPRSGGRYEQYF; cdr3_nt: TGTGCCAGCTCACCGAGGAGCGGAGGTCGCTACGAGCAGTACTTC
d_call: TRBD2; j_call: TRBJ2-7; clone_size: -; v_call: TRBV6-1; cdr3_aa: CASRLAGDSYEQYF; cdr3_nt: TGTGCCAGCAGGCTAGCGGGGGACTCCTACGAGCAGTACTTC
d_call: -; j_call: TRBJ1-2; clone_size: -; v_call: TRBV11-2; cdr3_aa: CASSLQGPYGYTF; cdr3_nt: TGTGCCAGCAGCTTACAGGGTCCCTATGGCTACACCTTC
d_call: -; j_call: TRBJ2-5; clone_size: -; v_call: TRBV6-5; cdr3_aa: CASSYGTQETQYF; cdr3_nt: TGTGCCAGCAGTTACGGAACACAAGAGACCCAGTACTTC
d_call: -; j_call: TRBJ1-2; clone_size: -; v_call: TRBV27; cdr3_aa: CASRDLGLDYGYTF; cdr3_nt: TGTGCCAGCAGGGACCTGGGACTTGACTATGGCTACACCTTC
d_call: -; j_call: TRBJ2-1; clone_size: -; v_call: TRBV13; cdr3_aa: CASGPLGARNEQFF; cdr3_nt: TGTGCCAGCGGCCCCCTGGGGGCCCGGAATGAGCAGTTCTTC
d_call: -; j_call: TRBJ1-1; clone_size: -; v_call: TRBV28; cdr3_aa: CASGGRTEAFF; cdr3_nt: TGTGCCAGTGGGGGCAGAACTGAAGCTTTCTTT
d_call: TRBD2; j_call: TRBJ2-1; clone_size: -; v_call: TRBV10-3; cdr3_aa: CAISPAGGRSYNEQFF; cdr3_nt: TGTGCCATCAGCCCTGCGGGGGGGAGATCCTACAATGAGCAGTTCTTC
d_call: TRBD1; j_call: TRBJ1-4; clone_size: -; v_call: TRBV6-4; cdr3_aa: CARGQDVEKLFF; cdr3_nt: TGTGCCAGGGGACAGGACGTAGAAAAACTGTTTTTT
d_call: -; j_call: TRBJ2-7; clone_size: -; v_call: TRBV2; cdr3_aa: CAILGWDTASYEQYF; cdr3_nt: TGTGCCATCCTGGGGTGGGACACGGCCTCCTACGAGCAGTACTTC